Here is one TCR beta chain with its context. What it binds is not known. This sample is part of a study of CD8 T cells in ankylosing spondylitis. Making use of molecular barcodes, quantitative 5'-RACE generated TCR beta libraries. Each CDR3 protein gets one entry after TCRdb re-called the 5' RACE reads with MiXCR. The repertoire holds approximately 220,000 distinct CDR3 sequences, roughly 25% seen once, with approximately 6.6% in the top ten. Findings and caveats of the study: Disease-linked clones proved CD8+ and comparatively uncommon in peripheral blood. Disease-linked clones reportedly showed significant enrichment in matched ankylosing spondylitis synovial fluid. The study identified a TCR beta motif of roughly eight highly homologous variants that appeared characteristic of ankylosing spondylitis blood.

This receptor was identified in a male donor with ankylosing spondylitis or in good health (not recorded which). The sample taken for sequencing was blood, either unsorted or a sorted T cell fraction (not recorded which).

As DNA, the CDR3 is TGTGCCATCAGTGAGGTCGGAGCGGGATCCTACAATGAGCAGTTCTTC. It specifies CAISEVGAGSYNEQFF. The rearrangement joins TRBV10-3 to TRBJ2-1; 7 bases line up with TRBD2. Trimming at V came to 2 bases and at J to 1 base, leaving 5 bases not matched to a gene. CDR3 length: 16 residues. The germline V gene has CDR1 ENHRY and CDR2 SYGVKD.